Sequencing of this T cell receptor (beta chain) was carried out in a study of shared clonotypes between healthy human individuals. Sequencing used immunoSEQ multiplex PCR; TCRdb keeps in-frame clones, though not all of them. This sample yields about 380,000 clones, of which about 97% are seen a single time; about 0.32% belongs to the top ten. This CDR3 is built from 16 residues. With 2 bases removed from V and 0 bases from J, the gap between germline ends came to 12 bases. The germline V gene has CDR1 SGHRS and CDR2 YFSETQ. Sequences were obtained from memory CD8+ T cells sorted from blood. Subset here: CD45RO+ cells pooled with CCR7-negative TemRA cells. This clonotype was sampled from a man aged 25-40 years in good health. The rearrangement joins TRBV5-1 to TRBJ1-3; D is unclear. CDR3 coding DNA: TGCGCCAGCAGCTTAAGTCCGGGCCTCTCTGGAAACACCATATATTTT. Its protein product is CASSLSPGLSGNTIYF.